A selection of T cell receptor beta chains follows, all from one sample in a study of T cells after yellow fever vaccination. A single record per CDR3 protein comes from TCRdb applying MiXCR to the 5' RACE reads. The sample lists over 150,000 distinct CDR3 sequences; around 7.2% were seen once. The specimen comprised CD4+ T cells sorted from PBMCs, sampled around 5 days after the first yellow fever vaccination. Source of these receptors: a young man who received the YFV17D yellow fever vaccine. Both conserved end residues are part of each CDR3. The D gene is left open where the match is weak. Some rows have no size entry. The others give once, few or many, or a class for an expanded clone.

TRBJ2-3	-	TRBV5-4	few	TGTGCCAGCAGCGCGGGGAATCCGGGGGCGGGAGATACGCAGTATTTT	CASSAGNPGAGDTQYF
TRBJ1-1	-	TRBV6-5	-	TGTGCCAGCAGTTACGGGATAGGGGGTTCGACTGAAGCTTTCTTT	CASSYGIGGSTEAFF
TRBJ2-7	-	TRBV18	-	TGTGCCAGCTCACCACCACAGACCTACGAGCAGTACTTC	CASSPPQTYEQYF
TRBJ1-1	-	TRBV18	few	TGTGCCAGCTCACCACCCCAGCCCATGAACACTGAAGCTTTCTTT	CASSPPQPMNTEAFF
TRBJ2-7	-	TRBV5-1	many	TGCGCCAGCAGCGGCGGGGGCCCTGGAAACGAGCAGTACTTC	CASSGGGPGNEQYF
TRBJ1-5	-	TRBV2	few	TGTGCCAGCAGGCCCCCAGGAGGTTTAAGCAATCAGCCCCAGCATTTT	CASRPPGGLSNQPQHF
TRBJ2-2	-	TRBV9	-	TGTGCCAGCAGCGTAGATTGGACACCGAACACCGGGGAGCTGTTTTTT	CASSVDWTPNTGELFF
TRBJ2-3	-	TRBV6-4	many	TGTGCCAGCAGTGAGTTGTACTCCACAGATACGCAGTATTTT	CASSELYSTDTQYF
TRBJ1-1	-	TRBV28	many	TGTGCCAGCAGCTCCAGACGGAGGAGAACTGAAGCTTTCTTT	CASSSRRRRTEAFF
TRBJ1-5	-	TRBV19	-	TGTGCCAGTAAGCGGGCGTCGGGCAATCAGCCCCAGCATTTT	CASKRASGNQPQHF
TRBJ2-5	-	TRBV5-1	-	TGCGCCAGCAGCTGGAGGGGGGGGCCCTCCCAAGAGACCCAGTACTTC	CASSWRGGPSQETQYF
TRBJ2-3	TRBD1	TRBV7-6	many	TGTGCCAGCAGCTTAGCAGTTGGACAGGGGAGCACAGATACGCAGTATTTT	CASSLAVGQGSTDTQYF
TRBJ2-3	TRBD2	TRBV7-9	many	TGTGCCAGCAGCTTCGGGGGGATCCCGCAGTATTTT	CASSFGGIPQYF
TRBJ2-5	TRBD2	TRBV2	-	TGTGCCAGCAGTTTAGCGCTTACGGCTAGCGGGGGGCAAGAGACCCAGTACTTC	CASSLALTASGGQETQYF
TRBJ2-3	TRBD2	TRBV2	many	TGTGCCAGCAGTGTGCGGGGGAGCACAGATACGCAGTATTTT	CASSVRGSTDTQYF
TRBJ2-3	-	TRBV12-3/TRBV12-4	-	TGTGCCAGCAGTTTCAAACGGATGAACACAGATACGCAGTATTTT	CASSFKRMNTDTQYF
TRBJ2-5	-	TRBV7-2	few	TGTGCCAGCAGCCCCTACCTCTTCAGGGCCCAGTACTTC	CASSPYLFRAQYF
TRBJ1-2	-	TRBV6-2/TRBV6-3	few	TGTGCCAGCAGTTATTCGCCACCACCGCGCCCAGTGGCCTATGGCTACACCTTC	CASSYSPPPRPVAYGYTF
TRBJ1-1	TRBD1	TRBV3-1	few	TGTGCCAGCAGCCAAGAGGTGTGGGACAGGGGGCGCTGGACTGAAGCTTTCTTT	CASSQEVWDRGRWTEAFF
TRBJ2-1	TRBD1	TRBV9	many	TGTGCCAGCAGTGAAACAGGGGACTCCTACAATGAGCAGTTCTTC	CASSETGDSYNEQFF
TRBJ2-2	TRBD2	TRBV9	many	TGTGCCAGCAGCGTACTCGGGGGGGGTGCGAACACCGGGGAGCTGTTTTTT	CASSVLGGGANTGELFF
TRBJ2-3	-	TRBV20-1	many	TGCAGTGCCACGAGGGTTGGTACAGATACGCAGTATTTT	CSATRVGTDTQYF
TRBJ1-6	-	TRBV7-2	few	TGTGCCAGCAGCAAAGACAGGCTCTATAATTCACCCCTCCACTTT	CASSKDRLYNSPLHF
TRBJ2-5	TRBD2	TRBV7-9	-	TGTTCCAGCAGCTTAGCGGCTAGCGGGGGCCAGCAAGAGACCCAGTACTTC	CSSSLAASGGQQETQYF
TRBJ1-5	-	TRBV3-1	many	TGTGCCAGCAGCCAAGGTGTGGGGTCGGGCAATCAGCCCCAGCATTTT	CASSQGVGSGNQPQHF
TRBJ2-1	TRBD2	TRBV20-1	many	TGCAGTGCTGCAGCGGGGCCACTCAACTTC	CSAAAGPLNF
TRBJ1-1	-	TRBV3-1	few	TGTGCCAGCAGCCAAGCTGACACCTCCGGGAACACTGAAGCTTTCTTT	CASSQADTSGNTEAFF
TRBJ2-5	-	TRBV7-2	few	TGTGCCAGCAGCCCCAACACCGGGGCCCTAGAGACCCAGTACTTC	CASSPNTGALETQYF
TRBJ1-2	-	TRBV12-3/TRBV12-4	many	TGTGCCAGCAGTTTTACAGCCTACTATGGCTACACCTTC	CASSFTAYYGYTF
TRBJ1-2	-	TRBV4-1	-	TGCGCCAGCACTCCGGGGGCCAACTATGGCTACACCTTC	CASTPGANYGYTF
TRBJ2-3	-	TRBV11-2	-	TGTGCCAGCAGCTTAGTGGCCTTAACTTCAGATACGCAGTATTTT	CASSLVALTSDTQYF
TRBJ2-3	-	TRBV6-1	many	TGTGCCAGCAGTGAGGGGTCCCGGCTCACAGATACGCAGTATTTT	CASSEGSRLTDTQYF
TRBJ1-1	-	TRBV5-1	few	TGCGCCAGCAGCTTGCTGGGGGGGAACACTGAAGCTTTCTTT	CASSLLGGNTEAFF
TRBJ1-3	-	TRBV4-3	-	TGCGCCAGCAGCCAAGATTACGGGGCGGGAAACACCATATATTTT	CASSQDYGAGNTIYF
TRBJ1-1	TRBD1	TRBV5-1	few	TGCGCCAGCTTCCCGGGACAGCCACTGAACACTGAAGCTTTCTTT	CASFPGQPLNTEAFF
TRBJ1-2	TRBD1	TRBV12-3/TRBV12-4	few	TGTGCCAGCAGTTCCGGGACAGTCTATGGCTACACCTTC	CASSSGTVYGYTF
TRBJ2-1	-	TRBV9	few	TGTGCCAGCAGCGTCGGGGGGCTCTACAATGAGCAGTTCTTC	CASSVGGLYNEQFF
TRBJ1-4	-	TRBV12-3/TRBV12-4	few	TGTGCCAGCAGCCCCCGGGGTTCGAATGAAAAACTGTTTTTT	CASSPRGSNEKLFF
TRBJ2-7	-	TRBV18	many	TGTGCCAGCTCCCCCCTTGCCAGAGAGTACGAGCAGTACTTC	CASSPLAREYEQYF
TRBJ2-1	-	TRBV7-2	-	TGTGCCAGCAGCCCGCGGGACCCTCGTAGCGACGAGCAGTTCTTC	CASSPRDPRSDEQFF
TRBJ1-5	TRBD1	TRBV20-1	many	TGCAGTGCCCACCAGGGACAGGCCTATCAGCCCCAGCATTTT	CSAHQGQAYQPQHF
TRBJ2-3	TRBD2	TRBV5-4	few	TGTGCCAGCAGCGCCCTAGCGGGTCGGGCGGTGGATACGCAGTATTTT	CASSALAGRAVDTQYF
TRBJ2-5	TRBD2	TRBV5-1	-	TGCGCCAGCGCAGCGGGGGACATGGGGCCCTGGTGGGAGACCCAGTACTTC	CASAAGDMGPWWETQYF
TRBJ1-5	-	TRBV11-2	-	TGTGCCAGCAGCTGGGGCGGGGAGGGGCCCCAGCATTTT	CASSWGGEGPQHF
TRBJ2-3	-	TRBV7-2	-	TGTGCCAGCAGCTTAATGGGACGCCCTAGCACAGATACGCAGTATTTT	CASSLMGRPSTDTQYF
TRBJ2-5	-	TRBV7-2	-	TGTGCCAGCAGCTTACACCCCAGGGGTAGATACCAAGAGACCCAGTACTTC	CASSLHPRGRYQETQYF
TRBJ1-3	TRBD1	TRBV10-2	many	TGCGCCAGCAGCAGGGGGCTGGATGGAAACACCATATATTTT	CASSRGLDGNTIYF
TRBJ2-1	-	TRBV3-1	many	TGTGCCAGCAGCCATTTACAGGGTGTCGCTGAGCAGTTCTTC	CASSHLQGVAEQFF
TRBJ2-4	-	TRBV7-2	many	TGTGCCAGCAGCCTTCTTCTAGCCAAAAACATTCAGTACTTC	CASSLLLAKNIQYF
TRBJ1-6	-	TRBV12-3/TRBV12-4	many	TGTGCCAGCACCCCCGGGCTGGGGGGTTCACCCCTCCACTTT	CASTPGLGGSPLHF
TRBJ2-6	-	TRBV7-3	-	TGTGCCAGCACTAACGACGGGGCCTCTGGGGCCAACGTCCTGACTTTC	CASTNDGASGANVLTF
TRBJ1-2	-	TRBV18	few	TGTGCCAGCTCACCAGGACAGACTTTGAACTATGGCTACACCTTC	CASSPGQTLNYGYTF
TRBJ1-4	TRBD1	TRBV7-2	many	TGTGCCAGCAGCCAACAGGGGGCGGATGAAAAACTGTTTTTT	CASSQQGADEKLFF
TRBJ1-4	-	TRBV7-2	-	TGTGCCAGCAGCTTACGGGGGGCGCCTAATGAAAAACTGTTTTTT	CASSLRGAPNEKLFF
TRBJ2-2	-	TRBV7-9	many	TGTGCCAGCAGCTTAGGGGTTGGGAACACCGGGGAGCTGTTTTTT	CASSLGVGNTGELFF
TRBJ2-3	TRBD2	TRBV6-5	few	TGTGCCAGCAGTCGGGGCGGGGGGGGGAGCACAGATACGCAGTATTTT	CASSRGGGGSTDTQYF
TRBJ2-3	-	TRBV7-8	-	TGTGCCAGCAGCAACACAGATACGCAGTATTTT	CASSNTDTQYF
TRBJ2-5	-	TRBV15	few	TGTGCCACCAGCAGAGATAAGAGGCAGGCCCCATTTCTGAACTTC	CATSRDKRQAPFLNF
TRBJ1-2	-	TRBV19	-	TGTGCCAGTAGTATAGATCTGGATGGCTACACCTTC	CASSIDLDGYTF
TRBJ2-5	TRBD2	TRBV12-3/TRBV12-4	-	TGTGCCAGCAGTCCCCAACTAGCGGGGGGGCCTGAGACCCAGTACTTC	CASSPQLAGGPETQYF